This record looks at one T cell receptor (beta chain) sequence and its context. It has no known antigen specificity. This specimen comes from a study of T cells expressing NK-cell markers (dated by TCRdb to the early 2020s). A note on the overall study: Three sorted T-cell subsets (CD3+CD56+NKG2C+, CD3+CD56+NKG2C- and CD3+CD56-NKG2C+) from roughly 8 donors had their TCR beta-chain repertoires profiled. Among the eight sequenced donors, seven were HCMV-seropositive and one was HCMV-seronegative. Randomly selected healthy volunteers, three men and five women, were used as the eight sequenced donors. Illumina HiSeq 2000/2500, MiSeq or NextSeq was used to sequence libraries as 2 x 150 bp reads.

HCMV serostatus was determined by detecting HCMV-specific IgG in serum with a commercial ELISA kit. Peripheral blood mononuclear cells were isolated from blood by Ficoll density gradient centrifugation. The CDR3 holds 17 amino acids from the cysteine to the phenylalanine. Nucleotide data are not available. Sequencing was performed on an Illumina HiSeq 2000. 5'RACE template switching, by which a universal primer site and unique molecular identifiers were added, was used to make TCR beta cDNA libraries. Priming for cDNA synthesis came from the TCR beta constant segment, and two successive PCR amplification steps followed. In the paper's pipeline: MIGEC handled demultiplexing of the reads and grouping by UMI, while MiTCR was used to assemble and quantify clonotypes. To remove erroneous sequences, TCR cDNA sequences were retained only when supported by two or more reads. The tcR package was used for downstream repertoire analysis, and clonotypes were matched between fractions using CDR3 nucleotide sequence together with V segment. VDJmatch was used to annotate antigen specificity against VDJdb, with one amino acid substitution allowed in CDR3. Once TCRdb had reprocessed the reads, it stored one entry per CDR3 protein sequence and supplied no DNA. The V and J calls were not made by the authors but by TCRdb's processing. The sample's table covers approximately 550,000 distinct CDR3 sequences. The top ten constitute approximately 3.5% of the sample.

Broader findings and caveats from the paper: It remained unclear whether the expanded NKG2C-expressing T cell clones were specific for HCMV antigens. Those dominant clonotypes were again the most abundant among CD3+CD56-NKG2C+ cells in a few donors, at about 28.3-60.1%. In several donors, the dominant CD3+CD56+NKG2C+ clonotypes were among the top 10 CD8+ clonotypes and accounted for about 1.0-8% of CD8+ T cells.

What was sequenced was blood T cells: a sorted CD56 or NKG2C T cell subset, CD4+ or CD8+ T cells, or bulk PBMC T cells (not recorded which). This TCR was sampled from a man between 18 and 29 years old in good health. Donor details come from another sample of the same person, matched by shared clones. The V and J segments used are TRBV12-3 or TRBV12-4 and TRBJ2-6. The CDR3 here reads CASSLGIGSSGANVLTF.